This is a list of T cell receptor beta chains from one sample in a study of blood T cell repertoires in COVID-19. Assay used: immunoSEQ multiplex PCR; TCRdb lists only in-frame clones, some missing. The table lists 250,000 or so clones, about 88% of them singletons. Input material: PBMCs or T cells enriched from blood (not recorded which). These receptors came from a woman between 45 and 60 years old who had recovered from COVID-19. CDR3s include the opening cysteine and the closing phenylalanine or tryptophan. Each record gives: J gene, clone size, D gene, V gene, CDR3 protein, CDR3 DNA. A D gene is named only where the DNA matches it firmly. The size entry is marked missing in some rows and otherwise reads once, few, many or a size class.

J: TRBJ1-1; size: .; D: .; V: TRBV6-5; CDR3: CASSQPSMNTEAFF; DNA: TGTGCCAGCAGTCAACCGAGCATGAACACTGAAGCTTTCTTT
J: TRBJ1-5; size: once; D: .; V: TRBV2; CDR3: CASSWTDSNQPQHF; DNA: TGTGCCAGCAGCTGGACAGATAGCAATCAGCCCCAGCATTTT
J: TRBJ1-5; size: .; D: .; V: TRBV19; CDR3: CASSTGSPGNQPQHF; DNA: TGTGCCAGTAGTACCGGTTCGCCGGGCAATCAGCCCCAGCATTTT
J: TRBJ2-1; size: once; D: .; V: TRBV19; CDR3: CASSINRANEQFF; DNA: TGTGCCAGTAGTATAAACAGGGCCAATGAGCAGTTCTTC
J: TRBJ2-7; size: .; D: TRBD1; V: TRBV7-8; CDR3: CASSLGTGGREQYF; DNA: TGTGCCAGCAGCTTAGGGACAGGGGGCCGCGAGCAGTACTTC
J: TRBJ2-7; size: few; D: .; V: TRBV19; CDR3: CASSTRQGGEQYF; DNA: TGTGCCAGTAGTACCCGACAGGGAGGCGAGCAGTACTTC
J: TRBJ2-7; size: once; D: TRBD2; V: TRBV7-2; CDR3: CASSLTSGSYEQYF; DNA: TGTGCCAGCAGCTTGACTAGCGGGAGCTACGAGCAGTACTTC
J: TRBJ1-5; size: .; D: .; V: TRBV27; CDR3: CASRPGYSNQPQHF; DNA: TGTGCCAGCAGGCCAGGGTATAGCAATCAGCCCCAGCATTTT
J: TRBJ1-6; size: .; D: TRBD1; V: TRBV7-8; CDR3: CASTTIRRQGRGDSPLHF; DNA: TGTGCCAGCACCACGATTAGGCGACAGGGGCGAGGGGATTCACCCCTCCACTTT
J: TRBJ2-2; size: .; D: .; V: TRBV7-8; CDR3: CASSARGAGELFF; DNA: TGTGCCAGCAGCGCCCGGGGTGCCGGGGAGCTGTTTTTT
J: TRBJ2-7; size: .; D: TRBD1; V: TRBV11-2; CDR3: CASSVRDRLSEQYF; DNA: TGTGCCAGCAGCGTCCGGGACAGGCTGTCCGAGCAGTACTTC
J: TRBJ1-2; size: .; D: .; V: TRBV5-4; CDR3: CASSTTTASYGYTF; DNA: TGTGCCAGCAGCACAACGACTGCCAGCTATGGCTACACCTTC
J: TRBJ2-7; size: .; D: TRBD1; V: TRBV3-1/TRBV3-2; CDR3: CASSQLAGGYEQYF; DNA: TGTGCCAGCAGCCAACTCGCAGGGGGTTACGAGCAGTACTTC